These 5 T cell receptor beta chains share one sample of origin, sequenced in a study of T cells after yellow fever vaccination. TCRdb recomputed calls from the 5' RACE reads with MiXCR, one row per CDR3 protein. Among a few hundred thousand distinct CDR3 sequences listed, around 3.6% were seen once. The sequencing used PBMCs, collected on the day of the yellow fever booster vaccination. All receptors derive from a man aged 18 to 29 who received the YFV17D yellow fever vaccine.

This clonotype appeared a few times. CDR3 bases: TGCGCCAGCAGCCAAGATAAGGCTAGCTCTGGAAACACCATATATTTT. Amino acid sequence: CASSQDKASSGNTIYF. V and J are TRBV4-3 and TRBJ1-3, with D unresolved. Germline V gives CDR1 LGHNA, CDR2 YSLEER. The V and J ends lost 0 bases and 0 bases respectively, with 9 bases between them. The CDR3 is 16 amino acids.

The chain couples TRBV7-3 to TRBJ1-1, with D unresolved. The CDR3 runs to 13 residues. Germline values: CDR1 SGHTA, CDR2 FQGTGA. Trimming removed 5 bases at V and 1 base at J, with 8 bases between. The CDR3 protein is CASSREPNTEAFF. The CDR3 DNA follows: TGTGCCAGCAGCCGGGAACCGAACACTGAAGCTTTCTTT.

Ten or more counts support this clonotype. The rearrangement uses TRBV15 and TRBJ2-3; D gene uncertain. This CDR3 has 14 residues. Trimming removed 0 bases at V and 4 bases at J, with 8 bases between. The germline gives CDR1 LNHNV, CDR2 YYDKDF (reference sequence). The CDR3 is CATSRDIGSDTQYF. For the CDR3, the DNA is TGTGCCACCAGCAGAGATATAGGGTCAGATACGCAGTATTTT.

Here the CDR3 reads CSAGRTANTEAFF. CDR3 DNA sequence: TGCAGTGCTGGAAGGACAGCGAACACTGAAGCTTTCTTT. This chain joins TRBV20-1 and TRBJ1-1, with a tentative D call TRBD1 (6 bases). Germline V gene sequence: CDR1 DFQATT, CDR2 SNEGSKA (reference sequence). V shed 5 bases and J shed 1 base, with 11 bases lying between them. The CDR3 has 13 amino acids.

This clonotype was seen more than once but under ten times. The chain carries TRBV7-6 and TRBJ2-7; the D call may be TRBD1 or TRBD2 (5 bases each). CDR1 SGHVS and CDR2 FNYEAQ come from the germline V gene. CDR3 length equals 15 residues. V lost 2 bases and J 5 bases, leaving 16 bases between the germline ends. This CDR3 is CASSLKVERTHEQYV. The CDR3 DNA is TGTGCCAGCAGCTTAAAGGTGGAGCGGACACACGAGCAGTACGTC.